This T cell receptor (beta chain) was observed in a study of shared clonotypes between healthy human individuals. Repertoires were generated with immunoSEQ multiplex PCR, while TCRdb's copy carries only in-frame clones and drops some. The table lists over 950,000 clones, 70% to 80% of them singletons, with about 0.94% in the top ten. V lost 5 bases and J lost 3; bases outside the gene matches: 6. The CDR3 totals 16 residues. The germline V gene encodes CDR1 SGHVS and CDR2 FQNEAQ. The chain has TRBV7-8 and TRBJ2-1, with TRBD2 matching over 11 bases. The clonotype was recovered from a man between 18 and 35 years old in good health. Some clones in this sample may be carry-over from other donors' samples. The source material was memory CD4+ T cells from PBMCs. As to subset: CD45RA-negative fraction. The CDR3 loop reads CASSMTSGTDYNEQFF. DNA for the CDR3: TGTGCCAGCAGCATGACTAGCGGGACAGACTACAATGAGCAGTTCTTC.